This T cell receptor (beta chain) was obtained from a study of control samples from healthy donors and cancer patients. V was pared by 5 bases and J by 1 base, with 12 bases between. CDR3 size: 15 residues. Germline V CDR1 and CDR2: MNHNY, SVGAGI (reference sequence). Sequenced by immunoSEQ multiplex PCR; TCRdb stores in-frame clones only, minus some. The repertoire includes around 26,000 clones, around four fifths of them detected once, and about 23% sits in the top ten. This clone turned up a few times. V gene TRBV6-6 combines with J gene TRBJ1-5, with D maybe TRBD1 (6 bases). The sequence derives from a man aged 55 to 70 with colorectal cancer. Material: PBMCs. This CDR3 is CASSTPGASNQPQHF. The CDR3 coding sequence is TGTGCCAGCAGTACTCCGGGGGCGAGCAATCAGCCCCAGCATTTT.